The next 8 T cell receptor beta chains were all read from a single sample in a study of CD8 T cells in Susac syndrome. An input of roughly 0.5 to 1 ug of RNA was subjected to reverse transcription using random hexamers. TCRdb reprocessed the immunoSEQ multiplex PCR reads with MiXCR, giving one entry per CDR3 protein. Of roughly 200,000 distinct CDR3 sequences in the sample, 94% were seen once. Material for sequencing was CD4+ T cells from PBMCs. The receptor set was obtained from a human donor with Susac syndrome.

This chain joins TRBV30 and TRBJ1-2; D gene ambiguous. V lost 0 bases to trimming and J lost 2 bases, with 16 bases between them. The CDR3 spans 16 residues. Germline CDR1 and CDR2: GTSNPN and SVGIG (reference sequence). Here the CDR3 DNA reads TGTGCCTGGAGTGTCGGCCCGGACCCGTGGAACTATGGCTACACCTTC. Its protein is CAWSVGPDPWNYGYTF.

CDR3 sequence reads: CASSDRGSNTGELFF. The DNA for the CDR3 is TGTGCCAGCAGCGACAGGGGGTCCAACACCGGGGAGCTGTTTTTT. This sequence joins TRBV9 and TRBJ2-2, with 8 bases identical to TRBD1. Germline CDR1 and CDR2: SGDLS and YYNGEE. The length of the CDR3 is 15 residues. V shed 3 bases and J 2 bases; nucleotides not matched to a gene: 3.

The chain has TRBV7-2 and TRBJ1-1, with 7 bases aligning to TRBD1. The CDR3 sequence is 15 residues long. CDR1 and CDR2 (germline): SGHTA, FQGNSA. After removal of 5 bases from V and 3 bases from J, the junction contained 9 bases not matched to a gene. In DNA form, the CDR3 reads TGTGCCAGCAGCCCCCGACAGGGAGGGGACACTGAAGCTTTCTTT. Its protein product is CASSPRQGGDTEAFF.

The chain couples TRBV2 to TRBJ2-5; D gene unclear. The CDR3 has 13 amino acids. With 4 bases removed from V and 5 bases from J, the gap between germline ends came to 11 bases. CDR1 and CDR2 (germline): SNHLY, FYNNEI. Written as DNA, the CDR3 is TGTGCCAGCAGTGCTGGGGTTCGGGAGACCCAGTACTTC. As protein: CASSAGVRETQYF.

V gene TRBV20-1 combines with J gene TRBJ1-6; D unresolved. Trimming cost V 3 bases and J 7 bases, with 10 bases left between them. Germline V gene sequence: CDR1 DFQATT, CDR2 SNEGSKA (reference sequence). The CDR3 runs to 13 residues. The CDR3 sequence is CSASVVQNSPLHF. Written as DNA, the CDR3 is TGCAGTGCTAGTGTCGTTCAGAATTCACCCCTCCACTTT.

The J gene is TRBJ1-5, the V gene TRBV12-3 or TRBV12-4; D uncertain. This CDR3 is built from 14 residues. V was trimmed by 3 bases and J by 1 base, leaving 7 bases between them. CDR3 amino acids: CASSLERSNQPQHF. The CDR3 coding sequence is TGTGCCAGCAGTTTGGAAAGAAGCAATCAGCCCCAGCATTTT.

CDR3 protein: CASSYFDGNYGYTF. CDR3 sequence (DNA): TGTGCCAGCAGTTACTTTGACGGTAACTATGGCTACACCTTC. V and J are TRBV6-6 and TRBJ1-2; D is unclear. Germline assignment: CDR1 MNHNY and CDR2 SVGAGI (reference sequence). This CDR3 has 14 amino acids. The V and J ends lost 1 base and 1 base respectively, with 7 bases between them.

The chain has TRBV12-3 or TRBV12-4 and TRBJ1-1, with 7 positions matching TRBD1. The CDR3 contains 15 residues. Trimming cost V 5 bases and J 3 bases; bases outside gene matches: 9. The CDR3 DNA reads TGTGCCAGCAGTGCCAAGACAGGGTCCTACACTGAAGCTTTCTTT. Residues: CASSAKTGSYTEAFF.